This TCR beta chain stems from a study of cytomegalovirus exposure and HLA in healthy donors. Study-level information: Per a later analysis, the 550 to 850 first-cohort and under 150 validation repertoires shared one platform. The study, taken as a whole, reports: The dataset shows that most TCR sequences were rare, while some public TCRs occurred in many donors.

CDR1 is MNHEY and CDR2 is SMNVEV in the germline V gene (reference sequence). V lost 5 bases and J 3 bases, leaving 20 bases between the germline ends. The length of the CDR3 is 17 residues. Comment on this clone: Antigen unknown.

Clones were sequenced by immunoSEQ multiplex PCR, and TCRdb holds only the in-frame ones, with some missing. The profile shows some 250,000 clones, 90% of them singletons. This sequence was found in a woman aged 18-30 years in good health and CMV-seronegative. Sequencing used PBMCs. The chain carries TRBV27 and TRBJ2-1, with D perhaps matching TRBD2 (6 bases). The CDR3 nucleotides read TGTGCCAGCAGTAGATCAAACAAAGTCGGGGGCTACAATGAGCAGTTCTTC. Protein product: CASSRSNKVGGYNEQFF.